A selection of T cell receptor beta chains follows, all from one sample in a study of cytomegalovirus exposure and HLA in healthy donors. TCRdb's copy holds only in-frame clones and misses some; the assay was immunoSEQ multiplex PCR. In the table there are some 200,000 clones, around 82% of which are singletons. Sequencing used PBMCs. The receptors were sampled from a woman younger than 30 in good health and CMV-seropositive. Each CDR3 is given with its conserved first and last residue. The order of the fields is CDR3 protein, CDR3 DNA, J gene, clone size, CDR3 length, V gene, D gene. D genes are given only for firm matches. Clone size is shown for a subset of rows, as once, few, many or a class of expanded clone.

CASKQGQENQPQHF	TGTGCCAGCAAACAAGGACAGGAAAATCAGCCCCAGCATTTT	TRBJ1-5	.	14	TRBV6-1	TRBD1
CASSREQLYEQYF	TGTGCCAGTAGTAGAGAACAGCTCTACGAGCAGTACTTC	TRBJ2-7	.	13	TRBV19	.
CASSFSGGASGELFF	TGTGCCAGCAGCTTCTCGGGGGGGGCCTCCGGGGAGCTGTTTTTT	TRBJ2-2	.	15	TRBV7-2	TRBD2
CASSEAALAGGLSDTQYF	TGCGCCAGCAGTGAGGCAGCACTAGCGGGGGGACTTTCGGATACGCAGTATTTT	TRBJ2-3	.	18	TRBV10-1	TRBD2
CASSDASQPQHF	TGTGCCAGCTCCGATGCAAGCCAGCCCCAGCATTTT	TRBJ1-5	.	12	TRBV19	.
CASREQGGYGYTF	TGTGCCAGCCGGGAACAGGGCGGTTATGGCTACACCTTC	TRBJ1-2	.	13	TRBV5-6	.
CASSFDRDIGNTIYF	TGTGCCAGCAGCTTCGACAGGGACATAGGAAACACCATATATTTT	TRBJ1-3	.	15	TRBV11-2	TRBD1
CSGAHRGMNTEAFF	TGCAGCGGCGCCCACAGGGGGATGAACACTGAAGCTTTCTTT	TRBJ1-1	once	14	TRBV29-1	TRBD1
CASSLLKNTEAFF	TGCGCCAGCAGCCTACTCAAGAACACTGAAGCTTTCTTT	TRBJ1-1	.	13	TRBV4-1	.
CASGPDSVTYEQYF	TGTGCCAGCGGACCGGACAGCGTCACCTACGAGCAGTACTTC	TRBJ2-7	.	14	TRBV2	.
CASSLRLSGGETQYF	TGTGCCAGCAGCTTAAGATTATCCGGCGGTGAGACCCAGTACTTC	TRBJ2-5	.	15	TRBV7-7	.
CASSFGTGGPKNIQYF	TGTGCCAGCAGCTTCGGAACAGGGGGCCCCAAAAACATTCAGTACTTC	TRBJ2-4	.	16	TRBV11-2	TRBD1
CASSLTSGPDTQYF	TGTGCCAGCAGCCTGACTAGCGGCCCCGATACGCAGTATTTT	TRBJ2-3	.	14	TRBV4-2	TRBD2
CASSPARGHRNTEAFF	TGTGCCAGCTCACCAGCCCGGGGACACAGGAACACTGAAGCTTTCTTT	TRBJ1-1	.	16	TRBV18	.
CASSFDRGSTEAFF	TGTGCCAGCAGCTTCGACAGGGGTAGTACTGAAGCTTTCTTT	TRBJ1-1	.	14	TRBV11-2	TRBD1
CASSFAGKETQYF	TGTGCCAGCAGCTTTGCCGGGAAAGAGACCCAGTACTTC	TRBJ2-5	.	13	TRBV11-3	.
CASRQGSNQPQHF	TGTGCCAGCAGACAGGGTAGCAATCAGCCCCAGCATTTT	TRBJ1-5	.	13	TRBV2	.
CASSDKLLAGVQETQYF	TGTGCCAGCAGTGATAAGTTATTAGCGGGGGTCCAAGAGACCCAGTACTTC	TRBJ2-5	.	17	TRBV2	TRBD2
CASSEPLDGRNTEAFF	TGTGCCAGCAGTGAACCCCTCGACGGGAGGAACACTGAAGCTTTCTTT	TRBJ1-1	.	16	TRBV2	.
CASSFQGIERTEAFF	TGTGCCAGCAGTTTCCAGGGTATTGAAAGGACTGAAGCTTTCTTT	TRBJ1-1	once	15	TRBV28	.
CASSIEDSQYF	TGTGCCAGCAGTATAGAGGACAGTCAGTACTTC	TRBJ2-4	.	11	TRBV2	.
CATSWDRGRRYTF	TGTGCCACCAGCTGGGACAGGGGAAGGCGCTACACCTTC	TRBJ1-2	.	13	TRBV15	TRBD1
CASSLGTPQRGSPLHF	TGTGCCAGCAGCTTAGGGACACCACAACGAGGTTCACCCCTCCACTTT	TRBJ1-6	few	16	TRBV7-3	.
CASSSGTGANYGYTF	TGTGCCAGCAGTAGTGGGACGGGGGCTAACTATGGCTACACCTTC	TRBJ1-2	.	15	TRBV2	.
CASSFTGFGDEQFF	TGTGCCAGCAGCTTTACAGGGTTCGGCGATGAGCAGTTCTTC	TRBJ2-1	.	14	TRBV7-9	.
CASSIEALISGTDTQYF	TGTGCCAGCAGCATAGAAGCCCTGATTAGCGGGACAGATACGCAGTATTTT	TRBJ2-3	.	17	TRBV7-2	TRBD2
CASSSVRTTNNSPLHF	TGTGCCAGCAGTTCTGTTCGGACAACTAATAATTCACCCCTCCACTTT	TRBJ1-6	.	16	TRBV6-5	.
CASSQVGQGNEKLFF	TGTGCCAGCAGCCAAGTAGGGCAGGGAAATGAAAAACTGTTTTTT	TRBJ1-4	once	15	TRBV4-2	.
CASSQGRTSPGNTIYF	TGTGCCAGCAGCCAAGGCAGGACATCCCCTGGAAACACCATATATTTT	TRBJ1-3	.	16	TRBV4-2	.
CASSPGTSGGVGTDTQYF	TGTGCCAGCAGCCCAGGGACTAGCGGGGGGGTCGGCACAGATACGCAGTATTTT	TRBJ2-3	.	18	TRBV7-9	TRBD2
CASSVRGSGANVLTF	TGTGCCAGTAGTGTGCGAGGGTCTGGGGCCAACGTCCTGACTTTC	TRBJ2-6	.	15	TRBV19	.
CASSDDALRGAFF	TGTGCCAGCAGTGACGACGCCCTCCGGGGAGCTTTCTTT	TRBJ1-1	.	13	TRBV25-1	.
CATSVVAGTGETQYF	TGTGCCACCAGTGTAGTAGCGGGTACGGGGGAGACCCAGTACTTC	TRBJ2-5	.	15	TRBV15	TRBD2
CASSLLPGLPVNEQFF	TGCGCCAGCAGCCTTCTACCGGGACTCCCTGTAAATGAGCAGTTCTTC	TRBJ2-1	.	16	TRBV4-1	.
CASSLVTESAEAFF	TGTGCCAGCAGCTTAGTGACGGAGTCGGCTGAAGCTTTCTTT	TRBJ1-1	.	14	TRBV13	.
CASSQDRGGADTQYF	TGTGCCAGCAGCCAAGATCGCGGGGGGGCTGATACGCAGTATTTT	TRBJ2-3	many	15	TRBV4-2	TRBD2
CASSVSFNSPLHF	TGTGCCAGCAGTGTATCGTTCAATTCACCCCTCCACTTT	TRBJ1-6	.	13	TRBV6-5	.
CASSQDSQGRDTIYF	TGCGCCAGCAGCCAAGATTCGCAGGGGAGGGACACCATATATTTT	TRBJ1-3	.	15	TRBV4-1	.
CASSLGWEGVETLTGELFF	TGTGCCAGCAGCTTAGGATGGGAGGGAGTGGAGACATTGACCGGGGAGCTGTTTTTT	TRBJ2-2	.	19	TRBV7-8	TRBD2
CASSLDRAFDEQYF	TGTGCCAGCAGTTTGGACAGGGCTTTCGACGAGCAGTACTTC	TRBJ2-7	once	14	TRBV7-9	TRBD1
CSVATSGGAAEQFF	TGCAGCGTTGCGACTAGCGGGGGGGCAGCTGAGCAGTTCTTC	TRBJ2-1	.	14	TRBV29-1	TRBD2
CASSPRGMGRGGEETQYF	TGTGCCAGCAGCCCCAGGGGGATGGGCAGGGGAGGAGAGGAGACCCAGTACTTC	TRBJ2-5	.	18	TRBV7-3	.